This TCR beta chain appears in the sequencing data of a study of T cells in Graves' hyperthyroidism and ophthalmopathy. Whole-study context: Peripheral blood sampling occurred at initial diagnosis, before any treatment.

Germline values: CDR1 SNHLY, CDR2 FYNNEI. Losses at the gene ends were 3 bases for V and 4 bases for J; bases not matched to a gene: 8. This CDR3 contains 15 residues. Findings and caveats of the study: Ophthalmopathy was model-predicted a median about six months pre-onset. Clonotypes that were expanded in thyroid above 0.001 mostly appeared in blood too.

There are many counts of this clonotype. Its specificity is not known. The authors took PBMCs from roughly 9.5 ml fresh peripheral blood. From RNA transcripts, TCR beta CDR3 regions were amplified. The HTBI primer set served for first-round RT-PCR of the TCR CDR3. One entry per CDR3 protein results from TCRdb running MiXCR on the multiplex PCR reads. This table holds about 520,000 distinct CDR3 sequences, under 25% found once. The sequencing sample was made of blood. The clonotype was recovered from a man younger than 30 with Graves' hyperthyroidism. The chain couples TRBV2 to TRBJ1-2; 7 bases are a match to TRBD1. The CDR3 region is CASSDRGQLTYGYTF. Here the CDR3 DNA reads TGTGCCAGCAGTGATAGGGGACAGCTTACCTATGGCTACACCTTC.